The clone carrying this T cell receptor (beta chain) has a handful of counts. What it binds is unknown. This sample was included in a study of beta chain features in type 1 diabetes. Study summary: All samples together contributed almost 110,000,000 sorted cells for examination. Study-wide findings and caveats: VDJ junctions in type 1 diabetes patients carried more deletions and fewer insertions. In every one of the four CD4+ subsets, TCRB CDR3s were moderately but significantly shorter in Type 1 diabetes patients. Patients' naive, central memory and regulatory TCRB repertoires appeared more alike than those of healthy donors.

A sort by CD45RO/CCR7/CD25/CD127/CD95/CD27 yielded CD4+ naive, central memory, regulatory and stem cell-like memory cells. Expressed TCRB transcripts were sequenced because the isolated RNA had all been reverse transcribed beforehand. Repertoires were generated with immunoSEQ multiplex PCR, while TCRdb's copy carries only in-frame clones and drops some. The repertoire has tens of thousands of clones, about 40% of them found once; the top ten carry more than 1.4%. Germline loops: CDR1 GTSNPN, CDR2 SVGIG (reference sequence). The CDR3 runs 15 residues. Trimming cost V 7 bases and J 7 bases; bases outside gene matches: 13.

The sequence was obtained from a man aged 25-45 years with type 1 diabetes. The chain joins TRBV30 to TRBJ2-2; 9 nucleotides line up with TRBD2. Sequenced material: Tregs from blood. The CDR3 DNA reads TGTGCCTCGGGACAGTCTCGCGGGAGGGGCGGGGAGCTGTTTTTT. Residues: CASGQSRGRGGELFF.